A selection of T cell receptor beta chains follows, all from one sample in a study of lymphopenia after photon versus proton radiotherapy. The method was immunoSEQ multiplex PCR; TCRdb's version includes in-frame clones alone and lacks a portion of them. The data contain roughly 53,000 clones, around four fifths of them singletons. Source: peripheral blood, taken from a patient treated with photon-based radiotherapy. The source of these receptors is a man aged 50 to 60 with gastric cancer. CDR3s leave out the opening cysteine and the closing phenylalanine or tryptophan. The order of the fields is V gene, J gene, CDR3 protein.

TRBV7-6	TRBJ2-5	ASSLLLEGETQY
TRBV7-2	TRBJ2-3	ASSLNRGGTDTQY
TRBV2	TRBJ1-4	ASSDGPPTGRATNEKLF
TRBV5-1	TRBJ2-1	ASSPGTSGTIVYNEQF
TRBV5-1	TRBJ2-5	ASREAIQETQY
TRBV10-3	TRBJ1-4	AISEGNAGRNEKLF
TRBV4-3	TRBJ2-2	ASSQGFGELF
TRBV19	TRBJ1-4	ASSTGVFGEKLF
TRBV7-9	TRBJ1-1	ASSLGGTGETEAF
TRBV7-9	TRBJ2-1	ASSPLLAGSSYNEQF
TRBV9	TRBJ2-6	ASSPNPYRGLVGANVLT
TRBV5-1	TRBJ1-4	ASSHEGQLNEKLF
TRBV6-4	TRBJ2-1	ASSPLAGETGEQF
TRBV6-1	TRBJ2-2	ASSSGLNTGELF
TRBV5-6	TRBJ2-3	ASSFRDTQY
TRBV18	TRBJ2-7	ASSTGQGYEQY
TRBV28	TRBJ1-2	ASSTRGGAGGYT
TRBV28	TRBJ1-4	ASSFAGLTATNEKLF
TRBV30	TRBJ2-3	AWKLGGTQY
TRBV5-1	TRBJ2-3	ASSLDGREADTQY
TRBV6-6	TRBJ1-5	ASSLSGGQPQH
TRBV30	TRBJ2-3	AWSLGLSRDTQY
TRBV9	TRBJ1-2	ASSFGRDNYGYT
TRBV27	TRBJ1-1	ASSPGVMNTEAF
TRBV15	TRBJ1-5	ATSDQAGRNQPQH
TRBV2	TRBJ2-1	ASTSQGAGSYNEQF
TRBV30	TRBJ2-2	AWSGVRTGELF
TRBV2	TRBJ1-4	ASSYNREPPNEKLF
TRBV28	TRBJ1-2	ASSLSPDRAHNGYT
TRBV28	TRBJ1-4	ASSNAGTTNEKLF
TRBV5-5	TRBJ2-5	ASSSGPGAGETQY
TRBV11-3	TRBJ2-3	ASSLQGGDTQY
TRBV19	TRBJ2-7	ASSIVGRSYEQY
TRBV30	TRBJ2-5	AWSVGSSGSGETQY
TRBV28	TRBJ1-3	ASTSRAPGSGNTIY
TRBV7-2	TRBJ2-2	ASSRTQTNTGELF
TRBV12-1	TRBJ1-1	ASSLQGKNTEAF